Each of the 4 T cell receptor beta chains below was sequenced from the same sample in a study of cytomegalovirus exposure and HLA in healthy donors. The PCR contained 60 Vbeta and 13 Jbeta primers. Here immunoSEQ multiplex PCR was the method, and the copy in TCRdb shows in-frame clones only, minus some. Here the sample spans around 110,000 clones, 75% being singletons. Specimen: PBMCs. The receptors derive from a male donor in good health and CMV-seropositive.

The chain uses TRBV18 and TRBJ2-7, with D possibly TRBD1 on 5 matching bases. V was pared by 5 bases and J by 0 bases, with 11 bases between. CDR1 KGHSH and CDR2 LQKENI come from the germline V gene. The CDR3 sequence is 14 residues long. The CDR3 DNA reads as TGTGCCAGCTCAGAATACAGGAGCTCCTACGAGCAGTACTTC. This codes for CASSEYRSSYEQYF.

The chain links TRBV5-4 to TRBJ2-7; TRBD1 matches 8 bases. Germline V gene lookup returns CDR1 SGHNT and CDR2 YYREEE (reference sequence). CDR3 size: 15 residues. Trimming cost V 2 bases and J 3 bases; bases outside gene matches: 7. The CDR3 is CASSFTGQGLYEQYF. The CDR3 coding sequence is TGTGCCAGCAGCTTTACCGGACAGGGACTCTACGAGCAGTACTTC.

The chain carries TRBV7-3 and TRBJ2-7; tentative D call: TRBD2 (6 bases). The CDR3 consists of 15 residues. V lost 5 bases, J lost 4 bases, and 18 bases lay in between. Germline CDR1 SGHTA, CDR2 FQGTGA. The CDR3: CASSPSGGPQYEQYF. The CDR3, as DNA: TGTGCCAGCAGCCCCTCCGGAGGGCCCCAGTACGAGCAGTACTTC.

The CDR3 bases are TGTGCCACCCGGGTAGGGGGCAATGAGCAGTTCTTC. Protein product: CATRVGGNEQFF. The V call is TRBV6-6, the J call TRBJ2-1; D might be TRBD1 (6 bases). The V gene lost 10 bases and the J gene lost 6 bases, with 13 bases spanning the gap. CDR1 and CDR2 from the germline V gene are MNHNY and SVGAGI (reference sequence). CDR3 size: 12 residues.